Listed below are T cell receptor beta chains from one sample, sequenced in a study of T cell responses to AZD1222 COVID-19 vaccine. Method: immunoSEQ multiplex PCR; TCRdb's copy keeps in-frame clones and lacks some. The table lists 95,000 to 110,000 clones, 92% of them singletons. The input for sequencing was peripheral blood, taken 28 days after the second AZD1222 dose. All receptors come from an adult who received the AZD1222 COVID-19 vaccine. Both conserved end residues are part of each CDR3. The D gene is left open where the match is weak. Clone size, where shown, is once, few, many, or a class for clones that have expanded.

>once|TRBJ2-4|TRBD2|TRBV7-9
TGTGCCAGCAGCCTAACGAAGACTAGCGGGGACAAAAACATTCAGTACTTC
CASSLTKTSGDKNIQYF
>NA|TRBJ1-1|NA|TRBV19
TGTGCCAGTAGAGAACGGCATGGGACGAACACTGAAGCTTTCTTT
CASRERHGTNTEAFF
>NA|TRBJ1-2|NA|TRBV25-1
TGTGCCAGCAGTACAGCCGTCGGCTACACCTTC
CASSTAVGYTF
>NA|TRBJ2-3|TRBD2|TRBV6-5
TGTGCCAGCAGTTCTACGGGACTAGCGGGGACAGATACGCAGTATTTT
CASSSTGLAGTDTQYF
>NA|TRBJ2-5|NA|TRBV9
TGTGCCAGCAGCGTAAAAACAGGGATTTTGGAGACCCAGTACTTC
CASSVKTGILETQYF
>NA|TRBJ2-7|TRBD2|TRBV4-2
TGTGCCAGCAGCCAACCTACGACTAGCGGGATAGCTTACGAGCAGTACTTC
CASSQPTTSGIAYEQYF
>NA|TRBJ1-4|TRBD1|TRBV2
TGTGCCAGCAGTCCCATAGCGGGGACAGGTGCTTTCGAGGAGGAAAAACTGTTTTTT
CASSPIAGTGAFEEEKLFF
>NA|TRBJ1-5|NA|TRBV3-1/TRBV3-2
TGTGCCAGCAGCCAAGCGGGGCAGCCCCAGCATTTT
CASSQAGQPQHF
>NA|TRBJ2-3|NA|TRBV7-9
TGTGCCAGCGGAGTATCGCACACAGATACGCAGTATTTT
CASGVSHTDTQYF
>NA|TRBJ1-2|TRBD1|TRBV7-9
TGTGCCAGCAGCTTAGTAGGTGTCAGACAGGGGACCTATGGCTACACCTTC
CASSLVGVRQGTYGYTF
>NA|TRBJ2-3|NA|TRBV4-2
TGTGCCAGCAGCCAAACCCAGGGGACAGATACGCAGTATTTT
CASSQTQGTDTQYF
>NA|TRBJ1-6|NA|TRBV7-6
TGTGCCAGCAGCTCGAGAGCATATGGACACTATAATTCACCCCTCCACTTT
CASSSRAYGHYNSPLHF
>once|TRBJ1-5|NA|TRBV19
TGTGCCAGTAGTATCTCCCCAGGGGCTAGGGGCAATCAGCCCCAGCATTTT
CASSISPGARGNQPQHF
>NA|TRBJ1-2|NA|TRBV27
TGTGCCAGCAGCCAAGCCGGGGTTCCCTATGGCTACACCTTC
CASSQAGVPYGYTF
>NA|TRBJ2-1|TRBD2|TRBV7-3
TGTGCCAGCAGCTTAACTAGCGGGGGGGCTTCCTACAATGAGCAGTTCTTC
CASSLTSGGASYNEQFF
>NA|TRBJ1-2|NA|TRBV7-8
TGTGCCAGCAGCGCCCAATTGGGCTGGGGTGGCTACACCTTC
CASSAQLGWGGYTF
>NA|TRBJ1-1|TRBD1|TRBV6-5
TGTGCCAGCAGTCAATTTCCGGACAGGGCCACTGAAGCTTTCTTT
CASSQFPDRATEAFF
>NA|TRBJ1-1|NA|TRBV6-5
TGTGCCAGCATTAGGGATTTGAACACTGAAGCTTTCTTT
CASIRDLNTEAFF
>once|TRBJ1-2|NA|TRBV13
TGTGCCAGCAGCCCGATAGGGGGAATGGACGGTCATGGCTACACCTTC
CASSPIGGMDGHGYTF
>NA|TRBJ2-3|TRBD1|TRBV12-3/TRBV12-4
TGTGCCAGCAGTTTCGGGACAGCCCCCACGCAGTATTTT
CASSFGTAPTQYF
>NA|TRBJ2-7|NA|TRBV4-3
TGCGCCAGCAGCCAAGATGAAAGGTCCTACGAGCAGTACTTC
CASSQDERSYEQYF
>once|TRBJ1-4|NA|TRBV2
TGTGCCAGCAGTGAAATTCTGGGGAATGAAAAACTGTTTTTT
CASSEILGNEKLFF
>NA|TRBJ1-1|NA|TRBV3-1/TRBV3-2
TGTGCCAGCAGCCAAGTCAGGGGTGAAGCTTTCTTT
CASSQVRGEAFF
>NA|TRBJ2-1|TRBD2|TRBV19
TGTGCCAGTAGTTCTGCTAGCGGAACCTCCTACAATGAGCAGTTCTTC
CASSSASGTSYNEQFF
>NA|TRBJ1-2|NA|TRBV19
TGTGCCAGTAGTATAGGAGGAGCTAACGGCTACACCTTC
CASSIGGANGYTF
>NA|TRBJ1-4|NA|TRBV10-3
TGTGCCATCAGTGATTTGGGGTCGGATGAAAAACTGTTTTTT
CAISDLGSDEKLFF
>NA|TRBJ2-7|NA|TRBV10-2
TGCGCCAGCAGTGAGCCCCGGAGAAACCCCCACTCTCTCGAGCAGTACTTC
CASSEPRRNPHSLEQYF
>NA|TRBJ2-7|NA|TRBV2
TGTGCCAGCGGAAGGGCCATGGCCTACGAGCAGTACTTC
CASGRAMAYEQYF
>NA|TRBJ1-1|NA|TRBV6-1
TGTGCCAGCAGTGAACAGGGATCAAACACTGAAGCTTTCTTT
CASSEQGSNTEAFF
>NA|TRBJ2-5|TRBD2|TRBV6-2/TRBV6-3
TGTGCCAGCAGTTGGAGCACCGGGACTAGCGGGGGGCGGGGAGAGACCCAGTACTTC
CASSWSTGTSGGRGETQYF
>NA|TRBJ2-1|NA|TRBV13
TGTGCCAGCAGCTGGACACGGGGGGCCCCCTACAATGAGCAGTTCTTC
CASSWTRGAPYNEQFF
>NA|TRBJ1-1|NA|TRBV19
TGTGCCAGTAGTATCTTCCCCTCCGAAGCTTTCTTT
CASSIFPSEAFF
>NA|TRBJ2-1|NA|TRBV6-4
TGTGCCAGCAGTGACTTGGTCTACGGGAAACGATTTGGGCAGTTCTTC
CASSDLVYGKRFGQFF
>NA|TRBJ1-2|NA|TRBV19
TGTGCCAGTAGTTTGGAGAGGACAGTGGCATATGGCTACACCTTC
CASSLERTVAYGYTF
>NA|TRBJ1-2|NA|TRBV7-3
TGTGCCAGCAGCTTCGGACCACGGGGAGATGGCTACACCTTC
CASSFGPRGDGYTF
>NA|TRBJ1-1|NA|TRBV19
TGTGCCAGTAGTAGTTACAGGGCCCGCAATACAAACACTGAAGCTTTCTTT
CASSSYRARNTNTEAFF
>few|TRBJ1-1|NA|TRBV6-2/TRBV6-3
TGTGCCAGCAGTTACTCTGACGGAATTAAAGCTTTCTTT
CASSYSDGIKAFF
>once|TRBJ1-5|NA|TRBV11-2
TGTGCCAGCAGCCCCGGGGGGAATAGCAATCAGCCCCAGCATTTT
CASSPGGNSNQPQHF
>NA|TRBJ2-7|NA|TRBV11-2
TGTGCCAGCAGCTTAGTTGAGCAGTACTTC
CASSLVEQYF
>NA|TRBJ1-5|TRBD1|TRBV6-2/TRBV6-3
TGTGCCAGCAGTCGGGACAGGGGTAGCAATCAGCCCCAGCATTTT
CASSRDRGSNQPQHF
>NA|TRBJ1-1|NA|TRBV7-9
TGTGCCAGCAGCTTACAGGGAAGCGCCACTGAAGCTTTCTTT
CASSLQGSATEAFF
>NA|TRBJ1-5|NA|TRBV19
TGTGCCAGTAGTGTTTCGTTAAACAGTAATCAGCCCCAGCATTTT
CASSVSLNSNQPQHF
>NA|TRBJ1-2|NA|TRBV6-1
TGTGCCAGCAGTGAACTACAGAACTATGGCTACACCTTC
CASSELQNYGYTF
>NA|TRBJ1-2|NA|TRBV7-9
TGTGCCAGCAGCTCAGGCGCGTGGTATGGCTACACCTTC
CASSSGAWYGYTF
>NA|TRBJ2-4|TRBD1|TRBV7-2
TGTGCCAGCAGCGGAGCCGGGACAGGGTACAAAAACATTCAGTACTTC
CASSGAGTGYKNIQYF
>NA|TRBJ2-7|TRBD2|TRBV7-9
TGTGCCAGCAGCTCAGTAACTGCTAGCGGGAGTTCCTACGAGCAGTACTTC
CASSSVTASGSSYEQYF
>NA|TRBJ1-4|TRBD1|TRBV28
TGTGCCAGCAGCAGACGCACCGGGACAGGGTCTTTTGGTGAAAAACTGTTTTTT
CASSRRTGTGSFGEKLFF
>NA|TRBJ2-3|NA|TRBV5-6
TGTGCCAGCAGCTTGGAAGCTTGGGGTCAGAACACAGATACGCAGTATTTT
CASSLEAWGQNTDTQYF
>NA|TRBJ2-7|NA|TRBV21-1
TGTGCCAGCAGCTCTTCCTACGAGCAGTACTTC
CASSSSYEQYF
>NA|TRBJ2-5|NA|TRBV7-2
TGTGCCAGCAGCCCAACGTGGGGGAAGAGGACCCAGTACTTC
CASSPTWGKRTQYF
>NA|TRBJ2-3|NA|TRBV2
TGTGCCAGCAGTGACATAAGCACAGATACGCAGTATTTT
CASSDISTDTQYF